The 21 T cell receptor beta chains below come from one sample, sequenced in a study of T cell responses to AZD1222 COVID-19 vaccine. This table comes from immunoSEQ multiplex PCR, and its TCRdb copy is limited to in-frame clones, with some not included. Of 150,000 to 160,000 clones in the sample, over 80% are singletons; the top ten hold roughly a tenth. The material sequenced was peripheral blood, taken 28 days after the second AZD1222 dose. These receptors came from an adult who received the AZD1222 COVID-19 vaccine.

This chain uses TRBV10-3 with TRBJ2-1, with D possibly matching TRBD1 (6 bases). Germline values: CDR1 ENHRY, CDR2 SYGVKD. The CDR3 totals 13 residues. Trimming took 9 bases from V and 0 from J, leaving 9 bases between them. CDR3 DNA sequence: TGTGCCATTGGACAGCCCTCCTACAATGAGCAGTTCTTC. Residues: CAIGQPSYNEQFF.

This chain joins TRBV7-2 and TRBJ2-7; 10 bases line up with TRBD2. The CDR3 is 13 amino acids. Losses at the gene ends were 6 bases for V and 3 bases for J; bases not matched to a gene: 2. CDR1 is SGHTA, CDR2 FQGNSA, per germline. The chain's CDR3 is CASSRTSGYEQYF. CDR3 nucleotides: TGTGCCAGCAGTAGGACTAGCGGCTACGAGCAGTACTTC.

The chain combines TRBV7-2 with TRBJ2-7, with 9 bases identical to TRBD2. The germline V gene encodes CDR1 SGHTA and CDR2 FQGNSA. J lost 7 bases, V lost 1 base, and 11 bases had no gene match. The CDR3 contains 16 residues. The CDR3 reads CASSLGTASGEGEQYF. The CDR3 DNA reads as TGTGCCAGCAGCTTAGGGACGGCTAGCGGGGAGGGGGAGCAGTACTTC.

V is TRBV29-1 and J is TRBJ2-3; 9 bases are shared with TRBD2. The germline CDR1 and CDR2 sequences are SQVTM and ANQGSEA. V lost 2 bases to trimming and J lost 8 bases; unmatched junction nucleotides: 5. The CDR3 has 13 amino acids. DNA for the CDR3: TGCAGCGTTGAATCATCTAGCGGGGCTACGCAGTATTTT. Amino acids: CSVESSSGATQYF.

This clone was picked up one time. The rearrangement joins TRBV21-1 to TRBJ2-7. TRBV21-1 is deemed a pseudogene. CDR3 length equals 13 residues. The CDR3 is CASSKLDPGQQYF. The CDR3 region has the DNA TGTGCCAGCAGCAAACTAGATCCCGGACAGCAGTACTTC.

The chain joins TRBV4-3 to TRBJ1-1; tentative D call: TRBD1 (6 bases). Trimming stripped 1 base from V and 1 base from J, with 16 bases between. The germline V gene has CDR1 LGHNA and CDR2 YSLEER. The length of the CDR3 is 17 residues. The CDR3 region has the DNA TGCGCCAGCAGCCAAGTTTTACAGGGTATTCAGAACACTGAAGCTTTCTTT. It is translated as CASSQVLQGIQNTEAFF.

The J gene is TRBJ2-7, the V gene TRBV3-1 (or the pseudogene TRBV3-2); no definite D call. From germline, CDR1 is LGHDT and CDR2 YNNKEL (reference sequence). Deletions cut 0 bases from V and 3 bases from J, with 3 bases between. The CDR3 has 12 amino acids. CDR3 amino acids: CASSQDRYEQYF. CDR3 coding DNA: TGTGCCAGCAGCCAAGACCGCTACGAGCAGTACTTC.

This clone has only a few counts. The CDR3 sequence is CASSENGRTTDTQYF. DNA of the CDR3: TGTGCCAGCAGTGAAAACGGCAGGACCACAGATACGCAGTATTTT. The V call is TRBV6-1, the J call TRBJ2-3; D remains ambiguous. The CDR3 is 15 amino acids. Trimming took off 2 bases at V and 2 bases at J, with 11 bases between the two ends. Germline-derived CDR1 and CDR2 are MNHNS and SASEGT.

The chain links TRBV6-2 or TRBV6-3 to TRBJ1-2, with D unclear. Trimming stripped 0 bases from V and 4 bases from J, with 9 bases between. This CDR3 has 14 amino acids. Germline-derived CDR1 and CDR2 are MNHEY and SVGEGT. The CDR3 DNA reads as TGTGCCAGCAGTTACTCGTTCAAGAGCTATGGCTACACCTTC. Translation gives CASSYSFKSYGYTF.

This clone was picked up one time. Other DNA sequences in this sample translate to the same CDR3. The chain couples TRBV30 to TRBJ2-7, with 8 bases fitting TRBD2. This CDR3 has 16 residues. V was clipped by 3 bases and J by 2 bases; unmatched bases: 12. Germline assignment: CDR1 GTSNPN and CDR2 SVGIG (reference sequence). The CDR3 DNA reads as TGTGCCTGGAGGGTACCCGGGGGGGGCGGGACCTACGAGCAGTACTTC. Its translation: CAWRVPGGGGTYEQYF.

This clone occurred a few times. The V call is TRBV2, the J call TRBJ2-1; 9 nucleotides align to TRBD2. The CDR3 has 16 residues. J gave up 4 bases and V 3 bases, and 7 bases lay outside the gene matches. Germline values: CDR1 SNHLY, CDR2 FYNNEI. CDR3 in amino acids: CASSDLGLAGYNEQFF. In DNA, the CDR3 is TGTGCCAGCAGTGACCTCGGGCTAGCGGGATACAATGAGCAGTTCTTC.

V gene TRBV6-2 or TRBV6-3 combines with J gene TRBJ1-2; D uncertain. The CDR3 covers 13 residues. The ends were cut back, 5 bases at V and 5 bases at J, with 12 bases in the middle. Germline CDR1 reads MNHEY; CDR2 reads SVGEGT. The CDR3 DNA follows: TGTGCCAGCAGTGGTGGGCCGGGTTATGGCTACACCTTC. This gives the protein CASSGGPGYGYTF.

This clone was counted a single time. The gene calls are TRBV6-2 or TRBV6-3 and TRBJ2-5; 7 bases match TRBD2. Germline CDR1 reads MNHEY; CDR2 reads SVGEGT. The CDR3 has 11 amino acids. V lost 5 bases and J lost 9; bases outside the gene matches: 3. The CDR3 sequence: CASSRREAQYF. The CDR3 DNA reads TGTGCCAGCAGTAGACGGGAGGCCCAGTACTTC.

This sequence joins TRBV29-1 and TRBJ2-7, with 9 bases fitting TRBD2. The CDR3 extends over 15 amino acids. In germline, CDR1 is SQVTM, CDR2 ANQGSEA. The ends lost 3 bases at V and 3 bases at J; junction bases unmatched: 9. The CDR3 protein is CSVDGRREGRYEQYF. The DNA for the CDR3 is TGCAGCGTTGACGGTAGGCGGGAGGGCCGCTACGAGCAGTACTTC.

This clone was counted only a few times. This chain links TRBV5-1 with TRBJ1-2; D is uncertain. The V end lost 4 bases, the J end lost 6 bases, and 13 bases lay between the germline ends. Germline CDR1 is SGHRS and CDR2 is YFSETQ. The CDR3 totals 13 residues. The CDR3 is CASSPTVVDGYTF. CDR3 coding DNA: TGCGCCAGCAGCCCTACAGTCGTGGATGGCTACACCTTC.

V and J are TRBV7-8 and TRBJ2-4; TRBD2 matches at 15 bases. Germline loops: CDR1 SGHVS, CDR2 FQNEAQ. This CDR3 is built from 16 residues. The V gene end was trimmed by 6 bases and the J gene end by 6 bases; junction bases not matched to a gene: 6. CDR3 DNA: TGTGCCAGCAGTACCGGGACTAGCGGGAGGAGAAACATTCAGTACTTC. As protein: CASSTGTSGRRNIQYF.

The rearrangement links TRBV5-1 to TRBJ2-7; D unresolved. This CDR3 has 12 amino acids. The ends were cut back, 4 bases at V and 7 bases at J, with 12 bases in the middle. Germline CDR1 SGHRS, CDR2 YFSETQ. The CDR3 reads CASSEPSGEQYF. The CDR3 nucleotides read TGCGCCAGCAGCGAGCCCTCCGGGGAGCAGTACTTC.

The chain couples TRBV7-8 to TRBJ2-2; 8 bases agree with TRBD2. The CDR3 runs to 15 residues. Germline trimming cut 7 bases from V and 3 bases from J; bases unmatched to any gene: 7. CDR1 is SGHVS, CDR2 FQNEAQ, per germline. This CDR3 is CASMFGRADTGELFF. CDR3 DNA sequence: TGTGCCAGCATGTTCGGGAGGGCAGACACCGGGGAGCTGTTTTTT.

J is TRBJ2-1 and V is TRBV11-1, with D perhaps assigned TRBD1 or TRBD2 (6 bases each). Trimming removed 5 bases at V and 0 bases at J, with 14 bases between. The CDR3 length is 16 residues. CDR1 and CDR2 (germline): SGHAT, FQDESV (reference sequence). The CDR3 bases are TGTGCCAGCAGCCCCGGGGGCGGGGCCTCCTACAATGAGCAGTTCTTC. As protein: CASSPGGGASYNEQFF.

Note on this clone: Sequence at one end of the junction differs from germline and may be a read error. CDR3 sequence: CASSLSHGGAYEQYF. The CDR3, as DNA: TGTGCCAGCAGTCTATCCCATGGGGGGGCGTACGAGCAGTACTTC. The V gene is TRBV27, the J gene TRBJ2-7, with D possibly matching TRBD2 (7 bases). CDR1 MNHEY and CDR2 SMNVEV come from the germline V gene (reference sequence). This CDR3 has 15 amino acids.

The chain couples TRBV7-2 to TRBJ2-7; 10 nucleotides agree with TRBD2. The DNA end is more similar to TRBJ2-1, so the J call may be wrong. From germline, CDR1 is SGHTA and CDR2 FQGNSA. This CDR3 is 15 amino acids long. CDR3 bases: TGTGCCAGCAGCTCACGGGCTAGCGGGAGAAATGAGCAGTTCTTC. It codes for CASSSRASGRNEQFF.